One sample yielded the 2 T cell receptor beta chains listed below, sequenced in a study of regulatory T cells in long-lasting Graves disease. Assembly of TCR beta libraries relied on iRepertoire HTBI primers together with Arm-PCR of CDR3 regions. TCRdb passed the multiplex PCR reads through MiXCR, listing each CDR3 protein once. The sample consists of 420,000 or so distinct CDR3 sequences, 16% of them appearing once. Time point given: newly diagnosed GD, antithyroid drugs for less than 3 months. RNA extracted from PBMCs served as the sequencing template. The sample was also reused in another study, on T cells in Graves' hyperthyroidism and ophthalmopathy.

Sample: peripheral blood mononuclear cells (PBMCs), taken at new diagnosis, from a patient treated with antithyroid drugs. The origin of the receptors is a woman between 18 and 29 years old with Graves disease.

Worth noting for this clonotype: It may be a read error: a sequence one base away is much more abundant. This CDR3 is missing its conserved last phenylalanine or tryptophan, likely due to a read error. CDR3 coding DNA: TGTGCCAGCACCCCGGGGAGTGTTAATGAAAAACTGTTTTCT. Protein sequence: CASTPGSVNEKLFS. The rearrangement joins TRBV18 to TRBJ1-4; unclear D gene. The CDR3 consists of 14 residues. V was clipped by 8 bases and J by 4 bases, with 14 bases between them. CDR1 is KGHSH and CDR2 is LQKENI in the germline V gene.

This clonotype was seen a handful of times. The V and J genes are TRBV13 and TRBJ2-1, with 11 bases aligning to TRBD2. Germline values: CDR1 PRHDT, CDR2 FYEKMQ (reference sequence). The CDR3 covers 17 residues. After removal of 6 bases from V and 4 bases from J, the junction contained 11 bases not matched to a gene. The CDR3 loop is CASRPTPGTSGYNEQFF. In DNA form, the CDR3 reads TGTGCCAGCAGGCCTACTCCCGGGACTAGCGGATACAATGAGCAGTTCTTC.